The clone carrying this T cell receptor (beta chain) turned up a few times. TCRdb passed the 5' RACE reads through MiXCR, listing each CDR3 protein once. Here the sample spans under 100,000 distinct CDR3 sequences, 15% being singletons. These data belong to a study of human T cells and chemical hapten exposure. Unfractionated whole blood was the source of the extracted total RNA. Germline loops: CDR1 MGHRA, CDR2 YSYEKL. The CDR3 sequence is 13 residues long. Deletions cut 0 bases from V and 6 bases from J, with 7 bases between. This TCR came from a female donor in good health. The chain carries TRBV4-1 and TRBJ2-3, with D unresolved. The CDR3 DNA is TGCGCCAGCAGCCAAGAGGGGTGGGATACGCAGTATTTT. As protein: CASSQEGWDTQYF.